A selection of T cell receptor beta chains follows, all from one sample in a study of CD8+CD57+ T cells in acquired aplastic anemia. Each CDR3 protein gets one entry after TCRdb re-called the reads with MiXCR. The sample records tens of thousands of distinct CDR3 sequences, about 70% being singletons. Sequencing input: sorted CD4+, CD8+, or CD8+CD57+ T cells (not recorded which) from PBMCs. The source is a human donor with aplastic anemia. Each CDR3 is given without its conserved first and last residue. Each record gives: J gene, D gene, V gene, CDR3 protein. The D gene is left open where the match is weak.

>TRBJ1-1|.|TRBV7-9
ASSLVGRAGTEAF
>TRBJ1-1|.|TRBV14
ASSPGFTEAF
>TRBJ2-7|.|TRBV18
ASSPPMTTYGQY
>TRBJ2-1|.|TRBV7-3
ASSFSRFNSYNEQF
>TRBJ2-7|TRBD2|TRBV10-3
AISSGTRLYEQY
>TRBJ2-3|.|TRBV25-1
ASSEGPHTQY
>TRBJ2-7|.|TRBV25-1
ASSEGSMAGDEQY
>TRBJ2-5|TRBD2|TRBV19
ASRYLAEETQY
>TRBJ2-7|TRBD2|TRBV7-9
ASSFPGGGRQQY
>TRBJ1-2|.|TRBV9
ASKSYGYT
>TRBJ2-7|.|TRBV7-9
ASSLGTGEQY
>TRBJ2-5|TRBD2|TRBV7-8
ASSTLAGGPGAQY
>TRBJ1-5|.|TRBV19
AWSVPGAINQPQH
>TRBJ1-1|.|TRBV6-1
ASSEWRQGGTEAF
>TRBJ2-7|.|TRBV29-1
SVESDSTYEQY
>TRBJ2-3|.|TRBV29-1
SVAPGQPDTQY
>TRBJ1-5|.|TRBV5-4
ASSLAGDANQPQH
>TRBJ2-5|TRBD2|TRBV20-1
SGITSGGRTSDTQY
>TRBJ2-3|.|TRBV12-3/TRBV12-4
ASSTGLLGDTQY
>TRBJ2-7|.|TRBV25-1
ASSDRTAEQY
>TRBJ1-2|TRBD1|TRBV5-1
ASSLDPGGERVRGYT
>TRBJ2-2|.|TRBV14
ASSQGNGELF
>TRBJ1-1|.|TRBV7-9
ASSLTTNTEAF
>TRBJ2-5|.|TRBV15
ATSGDGIQETQY
>TRBJ1-2|TRBD1|TRBV4-1
ASSQPTGGEGYT
>TRBJ1-2|.|TRBV15
ATSRVGVPYGYT